Reported below is one T cell receptor (beta chain). Profiling relied on immunoSEQ multiplex PCR, and the TCRdb table lists in-frame clones only, not all of them. The table shows about 120,000 clones, with around 90% occurring only once. The sample comes from a study of blood T cell repertoires in COVID-19. Study summary: Specimens from acute and convalescent COVID-19 originated in the United States, Italy and Spain. PBMCs, B-cell-depleted T cells, or T cells were the source of the cDNA or gDNA that made up the material.

V was clipped by 0 bases and J by 4 bases, with 9 bases between them. This CDR3 spans 14 amino acids. The germline CDR1 and CDR2 sequences are SGHRS and YFSETQ. The sequencing sample was made of peripheral blood. This receptor was taken from a human donor in a cohort sampled during active COVID-19. This chain uses TRBV5-1 with TRBJ2-3; D may be TRBD2 (7 bases). Here the CDR3 reads CASSLVGGADTQYF. The DNA for the CDR3 is TGCGCCAGCAGCTTGGTAGGGGGGGCAGATACGCAGTATTTT.